This is a list of T cell receptor beta chains from one sample in a study of control samples from healthy donors and cancer patients. Sequencing was performed with immunoSEQ multiplex PCR; in TCRdb, only in-frame clones are kept and a portion is missing. The sample yields about 180,000 clones, 85% to 95% seen once. The sequenced sample was blood. The receptors were gathered from a man aged 30 to 39 in good health. CDR3s include the opening cysteine and the closing phenylalanine or tryptophan. Each record gives: D gene, J gene, V gene, clone size, CDR3 DNA, CDR3 protein. A D gene is named only where the DNA matches it firmly. Clone sizes are given selectively: once, few, many, or a class where the clone is expanded.

>TRBD2|TRBJ2-2|TRBV2|NA
TGTGCCAGCAACCCGGGACTAGCGGGGGGCTCCACCGGGGAGCTGTTTTTT
CASNPGLAGGSTGELFF
>TRBD2|TRBJ2-3|TRBV6-5|NA
TGTGCCAGCAGCGAGGGACTAGGCACAGATACGCAGTATTTT
CASSEGLGTDTQYF
>NA|TRBJ1-3|TRBV21-1|once
TGTGCCAGCAGCTCCTGCTTATCGTGTCAGGGAAATTTAGATGGAAACACCATATATTTT
CASSSCLSCQGNLDGNTIYF
>TRBD1|TRBJ2-3|TRBV7-7|NA
TGTGCCAGCAGCTTTGGGGGACGGACAGGACCACTCCTTTTT
CASSFGGRTGPLLF
>NA|TRBJ1-5|TRBV23-1|once
TGCGCCAGCAGTCAATCCCGTGACATTTTGCCGCCCCAGCATTTT
CASSQSRDILPPQHF
>TRBD1|TRBJ1-1|TRBV10-2|NA
TGCGCCAGCAGTCTGGACAGGGTTGGCACTGAAGCTTTCTTT
CASSLDRVGTEAFF
>NA|TRBJ1-4|TRBV4-1|NA
TGCGCCAGCAGCCAGGCCCCTTCGGTGAATGAAAAACTGTTTTTT
CASSQAPSVNEKLFF
>NA|TRBJ2-7|TRBV6-5|NA
TGTGCCAGCAGTAGAACCCGGGACCCCTACGAGCAGTACTTC
CASSRTRDPYEQYF
>NA|TRBJ1-4|TRBV27|once
TGTGCCAGCAGCCAGTACACAGCCGCACGTAGTGAAAAACTGTTTTTT
CASSQYTAARSEKLFF
>NA|TRBJ2-3|TRBV5-6|NA
TGTGCCAGCAGCTTGCAAGGACCGCCAGATACGCAGTATTTT
CASSLQGPPDTQYF
>TRBD1|TRBJ1-2|TRBV5-4|NA
TGTGCCAGCAGCCCGACACTTGGACAGGCCTATGGCTACACCTTC
CASSPTLGQAYGYTF
>NA|TRBJ2-7|TRBV2|NA
TGTGCCAGCAGTGAAGCCAACGAGCAGTACTTC
CASSEANEQYF
>NA|TRBJ2-3|TRBV14|NA
TGTGCCAGCAGCCAACGACTGAGCACAGATACGCAGTATTTT
CASSQRLSTDTQYF
>TRBD1|TRBJ1-2|TRBV19|NA
TGTGCCAGTAGTACGGACAGGGGCCCCTATGGCTACACCTTC
CASSTDRGPYGYTF
>TRBD2|TRBJ2-1|TRBV6-1|once
TGTGCCAGCAGTGAAGGTGTTAGCGGGAAGGCTGAGCAGTTCTTC
CASSEGVSGKAEQFF
>NA|TRBJ1-4|TRBV3-1/TRBV3-2|NA
TGTGCCAGCAGCCAAACGCTCCTTGGGAGGGAAAAACTGTTTTTT
CASSQTLLGREKLFF
>NA|TRBJ1-2|TRBV19|NA
TGTGCCACCAGGGACGGATTCTCTGGCTACACCTTC
CATRDGFSGYTF
>NA|TRBJ1-2|TRBV6-5|few
TGTGCCACCCAAAGGGGAGGGTACTATGGCTACACCTTC
CATQRGGYYGYTF
>TRBD1|TRBJ2-3|TRBV10-2|NA
TGCGCCAGCAGTGAAGGTATAGGGACAGGTAGAATCACAGATACGCAGTATTTT
CASSEGIGTGRITDTQYF
>TRBD1|TRBJ2-1|TRBV19|NA
TGTGCCAGTAGTACGACAGGGATCGGCAATGAGCAGTTCTTC
CASSTTGIGNEQFF
>NA|TRBJ2-2|TRBV30|NA
TGTGCCTGGAGTCCCCGACGGGCAGACGGGGAGCTGTTTTTT
CAWSPRRADGELFF
>TRBD2|TRBJ2-1|TRBV30|NA
TGTGCCTGGAGTGAAACCACTAGCGGCCTCAGGATCTACAATGAGCAGTTCTTC
CAWSETTSGLRIYNEQFF
>NA|TRBJ1-1|TRBV5-6|NA
TGTGCCAGCAGGGGACAAGGTGGCCTCCCTGAAGCTTTCTTT
CASRGQGGLPEAFF
>NA|TRBJ1-2|TRBV5-4|NA
TGTGCCAGCAGCTTGGACAGCTACTATGGCTACACCTTC
CASSLDSYYGYTF
>NA|TRBJ1-6|TRBV6-5|NA
TGTGCCACCTGGGACGCCAGCTCCTATAATTCACCCCTCCACTTT
CATWDASSYNSPLHF
>NA|TRBJ1-1|TRBV4-1|NA
TGCGCCAGCAGCCCGGGAGACAGTCAGCACACTGAAGCTTTCTTT
CASSPGDSQHTEAFF
>TRBD1|TRBJ2-2|TRBV10-3|few
TGTGCCACGGGACAGGGGGCGATCACCGGGGAGCTGTTTTTT
CATGQGAITGELFF
>NA|TRBJ1-1|TRBV18|NA
TGTGCCAGCTCAAGAGGCGTTGAAGCTTTCTTT
CASSRGVEAFF
>TRBD2|TRBJ2-3|TRBV6-5|NA
TGTGCCAGCAGTTACTGGGGGGGGAGCACAGATACGCAGTATTTT
CASSYWGGSTDTQYF
>NA|TRBJ1-5|TRBV5-8|NA
TGTGCCAGCAGCTTGGAAGGGAAGGGGGTTAAACAGCCCCAGCATTTT
CASSLEGKGVKQPQHF
>NA|TRBJ1-3|TRBV4-2|NA
TGTGCCAGCAGCCAAACCGGCGCCCAAGGCTCTGGAAACACCATATATTTT
CASSQTGAQGSGNTIYF
>TRBD1|TRBJ2-5|TRBV29-1|NA
TGCAGCGTTGAAACCTACACAGGGGGCGGAGAGACCCAGTACTTC
CSVETYTGGGETQYF
>NA|TRBJ2-7|TRBV6-2/TRBV6-3|NA
TGTGCCAGCAGTTACTCGGATACCTACGAGCAGTACTTC
CASSYSDTYEQYF
>NA|TRBJ1-4|TRBV7-8|NA
TGTGCCAGCAGCTTAGTAGGGGGTGGTGGAACTAATGAAAAACTGTTTTTT
CASSLVGGGGTNEKLFF
>NA|TRBJ1-1|TRBV4-1|NA
TGCGCCAGCAGCCAAGGATTCAGGGAGCCCACTGAAGCTTTCTTT
CASSQGFREPTEAFF
>TRBD2|TRBJ2-5|TRBV5-4|NA
TGTGCCAGCAGCTTGGCCCTCGCGGGGGGCCAAGAGACCCAGTACTTC
CASSLALAGGQETQYF
>TRBD1|TRBJ1-2|TRBV25-1|NA
TGTGCCAGCAGTGGGGGAGACCGGGACAGGGGGCTCTACTATGGCTACACCTTC
CASSGGDRDRGLYYGYTF
>NA|TRBJ2-2|TRBV10-3|once
TGTGCCATCAGGGGGGAGACCGGGGAGCTGTTTTTT
CAIRGETGELFF
>TRBD2|TRBJ2-3|TRBV5-1|NA
TGCGCCAGCAGGCAAGGGACTAGCGGGATCACAGATACGCAGTATTTT
CASRQGTSGITDTQYF
>NA|TRBJ2-7|TRBV3-1/TRBV3-2|once
TGTGCCAGCAGCCTAAGGGGCCGAGTGCCCTACGAGCAGTACTTC
CASSLRGRVPYEQYF
>NA|TRBJ1-2|TRBV19|NA
TGTGCCAGTAGTACCCAGGACGGGCTGAGTGGCTACACCTTC
CASSTQDGLSGYTF
>NA|TRBJ1-5|TRBV28|NA
TGTGCCAGCATCCAGGAGGAAAATCAGCCCCAGCATTTT
CASIQEENQPQHF
>NA|TRBJ1-5|TRBV19|once
TGTGCCAGTAGTGCTACAGGAAGTGGCAATCAGCCCCAGCATTTT
CASSATGSGNQPQHF
>NA|TRBJ2-1|TRBV20-1|NA
TGCAGTGCTAGTAAGGGTCCGACCTACAATGAGCAGTTCTTC
CSASKGPTYNEQFF
>NA|TRBJ1-1|TRBV7-6|once
TGTGCCAGCAGCGTAGGCCCAGTGAACACTGAAGCTTTCTTT
CASSVGPVNTEAFF
>NA|TRBJ1-2|TRBV6-1|NA
TGTGCCAGCAGTGAAGCGGTCGGCTACACCTTC
CASSEAVGYTF
>TRBD1|TRBJ1-6|TRBV4-1|few
TGCGCCAGCAGCACCCGACAGGGGCCCAGAATAACCCTCCACTTT
CASSTRQGPRITLHF
>TRBD2|TRBJ2-7|TRBV28|NA
TGTGCCAGCAGTACCCAGGGGACTAGTTGGGACGAGCAGTACTTC
CASSTQGTSWDEQYF
>TRBD2|TRBJ2-7|TRBV27|NA
TGTGCCAGCAGTTCATTCTGGGGGGGCGAGCAGTACTTC
CASSSFWGGEQYF
>NA|TRBJ2-2|TRBV19|NA
TGTGCCAGCCGGAGTCCCGGGGAGCTGTTTTTT
CASRSPGELFF
>NA|TRBJ1-6|TRBV6-5|NA
TGTGCCAGCAGTTACGCTAGGGACTCTAATTCACCCCTCCACTTT
CASSYARDSNSPLHF
>TRBD2|TRBJ2-2|TRBV5-1|NA
TGCGCCAGCAGCACAGGACTAGTTGCCGGGGAGCTGTTTTTT
CASSTGLVAGELFF
>NA|TRBJ2-1|TRBV27|NA
TGTGCCAGCAGTTTATTAAGCTCCTACAATGAGCAGTTCTTC
CASSLLSSYNEQFF
>NA|TRBJ2-3|TRBV18|NA
TGTGCCAGCTCACCACCGTCGCGGGGGCCGAGCACAGATACGCAGTATTTT
CASSPPSRGPSTDTQYF
>NA|TRBJ1-1|TRBV2|NA
TGTGCCAGCAGTCTGGGGGGGAACACTGAAGCTTTCTTT
CASSLGGNTEAFF
>NA|TRBJ2-5|TRBV6-5|NA
TGTGCCAGCACCAATGAGGTCGAGACCCAGTACTTC
CASTNEVETQYF
>TRBD2|TRBJ2-1|TRBV28|NA
TGTGCCAGCAGCCCCGCAGCGGGAGGTTACTACAATGAGCAGTTCTTC
CASSPAAGGYYNEQFF
>NA|TRBJ2-7|TRBV15|NA
TGTGCCACCAGCAGAGACGGGAATTACGAGCAGTACTTC
CATSRDGNYEQYF
>NA|TRBJ2-7|TRBV7-9|NA
TGTGCCAGCAGCCCCCCCCTGGGCGGGAAGCCGAGTTACGAGCAGTACTTC
CASSPPLGGKPSYEQYF